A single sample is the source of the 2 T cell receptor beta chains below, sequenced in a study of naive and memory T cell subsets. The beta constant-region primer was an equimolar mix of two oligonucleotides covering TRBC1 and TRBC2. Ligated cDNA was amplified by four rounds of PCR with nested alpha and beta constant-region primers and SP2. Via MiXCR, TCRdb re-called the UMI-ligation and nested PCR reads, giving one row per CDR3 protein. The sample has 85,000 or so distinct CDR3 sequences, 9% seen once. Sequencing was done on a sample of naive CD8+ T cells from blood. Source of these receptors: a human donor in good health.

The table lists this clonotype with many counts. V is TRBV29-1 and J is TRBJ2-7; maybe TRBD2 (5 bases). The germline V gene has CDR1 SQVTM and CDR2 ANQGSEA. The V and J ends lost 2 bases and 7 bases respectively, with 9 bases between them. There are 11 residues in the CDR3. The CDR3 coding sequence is TGCAGCGTTGAATCTCGGAGGGAGCAGTACTTC. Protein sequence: CSVESRREQYF.

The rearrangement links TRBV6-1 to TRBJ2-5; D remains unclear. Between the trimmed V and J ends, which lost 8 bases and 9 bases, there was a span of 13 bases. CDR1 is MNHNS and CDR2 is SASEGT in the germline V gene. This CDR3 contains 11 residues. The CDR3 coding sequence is TGTGCCAGCTTAGCCTCGGTGGCCCAGTACTTC. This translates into CASLASVAQYF.